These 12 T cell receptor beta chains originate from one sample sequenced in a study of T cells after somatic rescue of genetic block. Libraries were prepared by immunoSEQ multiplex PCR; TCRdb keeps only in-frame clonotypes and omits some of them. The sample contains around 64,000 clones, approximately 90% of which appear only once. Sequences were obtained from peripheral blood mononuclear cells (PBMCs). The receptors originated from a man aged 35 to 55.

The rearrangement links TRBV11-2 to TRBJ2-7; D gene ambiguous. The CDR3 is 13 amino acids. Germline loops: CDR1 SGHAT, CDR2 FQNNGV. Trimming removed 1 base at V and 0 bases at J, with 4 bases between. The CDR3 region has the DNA TGTGCCAGCAGCTTAGGGTTCTCCTACGAGCAGTACTTC. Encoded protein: CASSLGFSYEQYF.

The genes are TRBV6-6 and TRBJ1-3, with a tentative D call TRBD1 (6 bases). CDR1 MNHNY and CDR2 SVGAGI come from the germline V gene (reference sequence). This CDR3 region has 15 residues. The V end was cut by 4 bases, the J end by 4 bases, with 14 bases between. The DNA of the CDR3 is TGTGCCAGCAGTTCTCAGGGGATGGGCGGAAACACCATATATTTT. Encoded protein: CASSSQGMGGNTIYF.

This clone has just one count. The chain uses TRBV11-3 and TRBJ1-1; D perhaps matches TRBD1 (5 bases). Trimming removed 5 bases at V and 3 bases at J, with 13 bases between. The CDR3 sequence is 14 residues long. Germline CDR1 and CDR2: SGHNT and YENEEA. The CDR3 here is CASSPRAGDTEAFF. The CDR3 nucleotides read TGTGCCAGCAGCCCAAGAGCGGGGGACACTGAAGCTTTCTTT.

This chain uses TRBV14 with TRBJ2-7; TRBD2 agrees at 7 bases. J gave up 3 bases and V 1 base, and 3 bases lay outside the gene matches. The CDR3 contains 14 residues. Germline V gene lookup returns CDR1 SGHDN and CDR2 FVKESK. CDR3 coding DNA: TGTGCCAGCAGCCAAGTCTCTAGCGGCTACGAGCAGTACTTC. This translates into CASSQVSSGYEQYF.

CDR3 region: CASSPRTGGQPQHF. The CDR3 DNA reads TGTGCCAGCTCACCAAGGACAGGGGGACAGCCCCAGCATTTT. The chain employs TRBV18 and TRBJ1-5, with 10 positions matching TRBD1. Trimming took 2 bases from V and 7 from J; bases not matched to a gene: 2. Germline lookup yields CDR1 KGHSH and CDR2 LQKENI. This CDR3 spans 14 amino acids.

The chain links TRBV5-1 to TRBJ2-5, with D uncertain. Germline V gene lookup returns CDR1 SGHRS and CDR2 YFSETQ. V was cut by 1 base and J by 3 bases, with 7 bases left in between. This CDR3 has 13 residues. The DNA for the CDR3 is TGCGCCAGCAGCTTGAGGTGGGAAGAGACCCAGTACTTC. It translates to CASSLRWEETQYF. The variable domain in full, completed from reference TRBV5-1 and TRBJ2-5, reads KAGVTQTPRYLIKTRGQQVTLSCSPISGHRSVSWYQQTPGQGLQFLFEYFSETQRNKGNFPGRFSGRQFSNSRSEMNVSTLELGDSALYLCASSLRWEETQYFGPGTRLLVL.

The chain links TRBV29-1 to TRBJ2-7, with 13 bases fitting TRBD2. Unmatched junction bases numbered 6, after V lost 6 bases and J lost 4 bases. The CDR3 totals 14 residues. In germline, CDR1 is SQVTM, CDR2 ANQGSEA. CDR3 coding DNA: TGCAGCGTCGGGACTAGCGGGAAGGGTTACGAGCAGTACTTC. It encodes CSVGTSGKGYEQYF.

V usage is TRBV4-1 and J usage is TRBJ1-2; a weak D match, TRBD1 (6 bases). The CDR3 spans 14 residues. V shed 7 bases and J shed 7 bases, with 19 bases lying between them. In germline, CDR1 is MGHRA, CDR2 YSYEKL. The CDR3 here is CASNPGGAGAGYTF. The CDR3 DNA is TGCGCCAGCAACCCGGGAGGGGCAGGGGCTGGCTACACCTTC.

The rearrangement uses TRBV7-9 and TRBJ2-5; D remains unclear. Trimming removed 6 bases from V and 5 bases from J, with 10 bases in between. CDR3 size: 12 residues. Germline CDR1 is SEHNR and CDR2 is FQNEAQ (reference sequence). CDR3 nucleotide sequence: TGTGCCAGCAGACCCCCTAGGGAGACCCAGTACTTC. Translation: CASRPPRETQYF.

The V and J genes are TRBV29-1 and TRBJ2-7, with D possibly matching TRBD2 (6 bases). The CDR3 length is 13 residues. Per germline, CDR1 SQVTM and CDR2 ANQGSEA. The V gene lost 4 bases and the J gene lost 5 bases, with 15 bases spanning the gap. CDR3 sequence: CSVASQAGNEQYF. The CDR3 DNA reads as TGCAGCGTTGCTAGTCAGGCGGGGAACGAGCAGTACTTC.

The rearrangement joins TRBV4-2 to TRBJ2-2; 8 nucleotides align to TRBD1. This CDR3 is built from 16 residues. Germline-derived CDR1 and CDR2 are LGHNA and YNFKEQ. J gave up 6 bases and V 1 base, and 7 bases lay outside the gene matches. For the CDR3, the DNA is TGTGCCAGCAGCCAAGCGGCAGGGGGCGTCGCCGGGGAGCTGTTTTTT. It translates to CASSQAAGGVAGELFF.

This CDR3 reads CASPPNSGRAETDTQYF. The CDR3 nucleotides read TGTGCCAGCCCCCCCAATAGCGGGAGGGCCGAAACAGATACGCAGTATTTT. The chain is built from TRBV28 and TRBJ2-3; TRBD2 agrees at 11 bases. The V and J ends lost 8 bases and 3 bases, in that order; junction bases with no gene match: 13. This CDR3 comprises 17 residues. Germline V gene lookup returns CDR1 MDHEN and CDR2 SYDVKM.